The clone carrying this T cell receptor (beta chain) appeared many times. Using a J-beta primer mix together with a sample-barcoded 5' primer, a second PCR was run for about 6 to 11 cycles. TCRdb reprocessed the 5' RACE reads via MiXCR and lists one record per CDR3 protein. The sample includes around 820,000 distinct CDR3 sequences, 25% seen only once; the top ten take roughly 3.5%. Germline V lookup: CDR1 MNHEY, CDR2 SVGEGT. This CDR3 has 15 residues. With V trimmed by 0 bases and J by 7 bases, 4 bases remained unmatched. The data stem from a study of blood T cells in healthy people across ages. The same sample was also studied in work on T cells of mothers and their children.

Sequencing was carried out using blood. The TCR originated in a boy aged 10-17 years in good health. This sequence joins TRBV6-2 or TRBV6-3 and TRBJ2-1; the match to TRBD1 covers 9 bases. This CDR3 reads CASSYSGQGRNEQFF. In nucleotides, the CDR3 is TGTGCCAGCAGTTACTCCGGACAGGGGAGGAATGAGCAGTTCTTC.